This section outlines one T cell receptor beta chain sequence together with its context. This sample stems from a study of Graves' ophthalmopathy and Graves' hyperthyroidism. The evidence that diagnosis relied on was clinical symptoms, serum thyroxine, TRAb, thyroid ultrasound and orbital computed tomography. PBMCs came from less than 12 ml of fresh peripheral blood. The CDR3 extends over 14 amino acids. V was clipped by 4 bases and J by 2 bases, with 11 bases between them. For repertoire sequencing, the TCR beta CDR3 regions were amplified from RNA transcripts. HTBI primers primed a first-round RT-PCR, and a second-round multiplex PCR followed. TCRdb reprocessed the multiplex PCR reads via MiXCR and lists one record per CDR3 protein. The data show 620,000 or so distinct CDR3 sequences, over 20% seen once.

The sequencing sample was made of peripheral blood. The receptor was isolated from a woman younger than 35 with stable Graves' hyperthyroidism. Some clones in this sample may be carry-over from other donors' samples. The chain carries TRBV12-3 or TRBV12-4 and TRBJ2-5; D is possibly TRBD1 (5 bases). The CDR3 loop reads CASSSRATQETQYF. The DNA of the CDR3 is TGTGCCAGCAGTTCCAGGGCGACACAAGAGACCCAGTACTTC.